This TCR beta chain was found in a study of blood T cells in healthy people across ages. The CDR3 contains 15 residues. Trimming at V came to 3 bases and at J to 4 bases, leaving 4 bases not matched to a gene. Then a second PCR, running roughly 6 to 11 cycles, was carried out with a sample-barcoded 5' primer and a J-beta primer mix. TCRdb re-called the 5' RACE reads with MiXCR, one entry per CDR3 protein. Here the sample spans 1.6 million or so distinct CDR3 sequences, almost 35% being singletons. The gene calls are TRBV12-3 or TRBV12-4 and TRBJ1-2, with TRBD1 matching over 11 bases. Material for sequencing was blood. The TCR comes from a woman under 40 in good health. This CDR3 reads CASSLDRGHGYGYTF. CDR3 coding DNA: TGTGCCAGCAGTTTGGACAGGGGGCATGGCTATGGCTACACCTTC.